Below, 25 T cell receptor beta chains from the same sample are listed, as sequenced in a study of blood T cell repertoires in COVID-19. TCRdb keeps only in-frame clones here, not all; method: immunoSEQ multiplex PCR. The sample has about 69,000 clones, around three quarters seen once. Sequences were obtained from peripheral blood. The receptors originated from a man aged 55 to 69 with acute or convalescent COVID-19.

The V gene is TRBV27, the J gene TRBJ2-2; weak D call: TRBD2 (5 bases). Per germline, CDR1 MNHEY and CDR2 SMNVEV (reference sequence). Trimming removed 7 bases at V and 3 bases at J, with 12 bases between. The CDR3 has 14 residues. CDR3 loop: CASTLTRYTGELFF. Here the CDR3 DNA reads TGTGCCAGCACCCTTACTAGATACACCGGGGAGCTGTTTTTT.

The chain employs TRBV11-2 and TRBJ1-6; D possibly corresponds to TRBD1 (6 bases). V gave up 1 base and J gave up 8 bases, with 12 bases separating them. The CDR3 length is 15 residues. Looked up from germline, CDR1 is SGHAT and CDR2 is FQNNGV. DNA for the CDR3: TGTGCCAGCAGCTTAGGGGGGCCCGGGGATTCACCCCTCCACTTT. Translation: CASSLGGPGDSPLHF. Full variable domain (rest looked up from reference TRBV11-2 and TRBJ1-6): EAGVAQSPRYKIIEKRQSVAFWCNPISGHATLYWYQQILGQGPKLLIQFQNNGVVDDSQLPKDRFSAERLKGVDSTLKIQPAKLEDSAVYLCASSLGGPGDSPLHFGNGTRLTVT.

V gene TRBV7-9 combines with J gene TRBJ2-5; perhaps TRBD1 as D (6 bases). Per germline, CDR1 SEHNR and CDR2 FQNEAQ (reference sequence). Trimming cost V 5 bases and J 4 bases, with 14 bases left between them. CDR3 length equals 14 residues. The CDR3 here is CASSHGTTGETQYF. DNA of the CDR3: TGTGCCAGCAGCCACGGGACAACGGGAGAGACCCAGTACTTC. Supplemented by reference TRBV7-9 and TRBJ2-5, the full variable domain reads DTGVSQNPRHKITKRGQNVTFRCDPISEHNRLYWYRQTLGQGPEFLTYFQNEAQLEKSRLLSDRFSAERPKGSFSTLEIQRTEQGDSAMYLCASSHGTTGETQYFGPGTRLLVL.

This chain links TRBV19 with TRBJ2-2; D not resolved. Between the trimmed V and J ends, which lost 5 bases and 6 bases, there was a span of 10 bases. The CDR3 has 13 amino acids. Germline V gives CDR1 LNHDA, CDR2 SQIVND (reference sequence). CDR3 DNA sequence: TGTGCCAGTAGTGAAATAGCCCCCGGGGAGCTGTTTTTT. As protein: CASSEIAPGELFF.

This chain connects TRBV6-1 to TRBJ1-1; D not resolved. Germline CDR1 reads MNHNS; CDR2 reads SASEGT. V was pared by 1 base and J by 8 bases, with 8 bases between. The length of the CDR3 is 12 residues. CDR3 bases: TGTGCCAGCAGTGAAGTAGGCAGGGAAGCTTTCTTT. The encoded protein is CASSEVGREAFF.

J is TRBJ1-6 and V is TRBV7-9; a possible D gene is TRBD1 (6 bases). The CDR3 has 13 amino acids. CDR1 and CDR2 from the germline V gene are SEHNR and FQNEAQ (reference sequence). Between the trimmed V and J ends, which lost 5 bases and 9 bases, there was a span of 11 bases. This CDR3 reads CASSRQEVSPLHF. In nucleotides, the CDR3 is TGTGCCAGCAGCCGACAGGAGGTTTCACCCCTCCACTTT.

This chain uses TRBV7-3 with TRBJ2-7; D is ambiguous. There are 13 residues in the CDR3. V gave up 5 bases and J gave up 0 bases, with 8 bases separating them. The V gene's germline CDR1 is SGHTA and CDR2 FQGTGA. The CDR3 protein is CASSPPGSYEQYF. The CDR3 bases are TGTGCCAGCAGCCCCCCGGGCTCCTACGAGCAGTACTTC.

The table lists this clone with a few counts. V and J are TRBV6-5 and TRBJ2-1, with a possible D match to TRBD1 (5 bases). The V gene's germline CDR1 is MNHEY and CDR2 SVGAGI. V was clipped by 8 bases and J by 0 bases, with 11 bases between them. The length of the CDR3 is 14 residues. CDR3 coding DNA: TGTGCCAGCTGTAGGGGATACTCCTACAATGAGCAGTTCTTC. Its protein is CASCRGYSYNEQFF.

The chain links TRBV12-3 or TRBV12-4 to TRBJ2-1; D gene unclear. This CDR3 has 13 amino acids. The germline V and J ends were trimmed by 0 bases and 3 bases, with 3 bases remaining between them. CDR3 protein: CASSLAIYNEQFF. CDR3 DNA sequence: TGTGCCAGCAGTTTAGCCATCTACAATGAGCAGTTCTTC.

This chain connects TRBV18 to TRBJ2-2, with TRBD1 as a possible D gene (6 bases). Per germline, CDR1 KGHSH and CDR2 LQKENI. V lost 2 bases and J lost 1, with 14 bases in between. The length of the CDR3 is 17 residues. The chain's CDR3 is CASSPETGTMNTGELFF. CDR3 DNA sequence: TGTGCCAGCTCACCAGAGACCGGGACAATGAACACCGGGGAGCTGTTTTTT. Variable domain in full (rest from reference TRBV18 and TRBJ2-2): NAGVMQNPRHLVRRRGQEARLRCSPMKGHSHVYWYRQLPEEGLKFMVYLQKENIIDESGMPKERFSAEFPKEGPSILRIQQVVRGDSAAYFCASSPETGTMNTGELFFGEGSRLTVL.

The rearrangement links TRBV7-8 to TRBJ1-2; 10 bases agree with TRBD1. Trimming at V came to 1 base and at J to 5 bases, leaving 1 base not matched to a gene. Germline V gene data show CDR1 as SGHVS and CDR2 as FQNEAQ. This CDR3 is 14 amino acids long. The CDR3 reads CASSLGGQGYGYTF. The CDR3 region has the DNA TGTGCCAGCAGCTTAGGGGGACAGGGGTATGGCTACACCTTC.

This chain uses TRBV18 with TRBJ1-3; D is ambiguous. V was clipped by 2 bases and J by 2 bases, with 13 bases between them. This CDR3 is 16 amino acids long. Per germline, CDR1 KGHSH and CDR2 LQKENI. The DNA of the CDR3 is TGTGCCAGCTCACCAGGGCTCGGGGTTCCTGGAAACACCATATATTTT. Translated: CASSPGLGVPGNTIYF. Supplemented by reference TRBV18 and TRBJ1-3, the full variable domain reads NAGVMQNPRHLVRRRGQEARLRCSPMKGHSHVYWYRQLPEEGLKFMVYLQKENIIDESGMPKERFSAEFPKEGPSILRIQQVVRGDSAAYFCASSPGLGVPGNTIYFGEGSWLTVV.

The V call is TRBV6-5, the J call TRBJ1-1; D not resolved. CDR1 MNHEY and CDR2 SVGAGI come from the germline V gene. The CDR3 covers 15 residues. With 0 bases removed from V and 4 bases from J, the gap between germline ends came to 12 bases. This CDR3 reads CASSYSISGFTEAFF. The CDR3 region has the DNA TGTGCCAGCAGTTACTCGATTTCGGGGTTCACTGAAGCTTTCTTT.

The V and J genes are TRBV27 and TRBJ1-1; D perhaps matches TRBD1 (5 bases). Trimming stripped 4 bases from V and 0 bases from J, with 15 bases between. Germline values: CDR1 MNHEY, CDR2 SMNVEV (reference sequence). This CDR3 is built from 16 residues. The CDR3 spells CASSSDRLLMNTEAFF. The CDR3 DNA is TGTGCCAGCAGTTCCGACAGACTCCTTATGAACACTGAAGCTTTCTTT.

The chain recombines TRBV12-3 or TRBV12-4 with TRBJ1-2, with D uncertain. The CDR3 sequence is 13 residues long. The V end lost 6 bases, the J end lost 4 bases, and 12 bases lay between the germline ends. The chain's CDR3 is CASRQTGGYGYTF. The CDR3 nucleotides are TGTGCCAGCAGACAAACGGGAGGCTATGGCTACACCTTC.

The chain uses TRBV10-2 and TRBJ2-1, with a possible D match to TRBD2 (5 bases). CDR1 and CDR2 from the germline V gene are WSHSY and SAAADI. The CDR3 totals 11 residues. V lost 10 bases and J 7 bases, leaving 11 bases between the germline ends. The CDR3: CATEGWNEQFF. The DNA of the CDR3 is TGCGCCACCGAGGGTTGGAATGAGCAGTTCTTC.

This rearrangement joins TRBV13 to TRBJ2-3, with 12 bases fitting TRBD2. Per the germline V gene, CDR1 is PRHDT and CDR2 is FYEKMQ (reference sequence). This CDR3 is built from 15 residues. V shed 6 bases and J 5 bases; nucleotides not matched to a gene: 6. CDR3 in DNA: TGTGCCAGCAGACCTACTAGCGGGGGGATAGATACGCAGTATTTT. Translating it yields CASRPTSGGIDTQYF.

About this clone: At one end, the junction sequence differs from germline, possibly due to a read error. V usage is TRBV7-2 and J usage is TRBJ2-1; 7 bases match TRBD2. CDR1 and CDR2 from the germline V gene are SGHTA and FQGNSA. This CDR3 region has 20 residues. The CDR3 region has the DNA TGTGCCAGCAGCCTAGCCGGGGATAGACTCGGGGGGACCTATGGCAATGAGCAGTTCTTC. It specifies CASSLAGDRLGGTYGNEQFF.

V and J are TRBV29-1 and TRBJ2-3, with D possibly TRBD1 on 5 matching bases. Trimming removed 6 bases at V and 7 bases at J, with 20 bases between. Germline lookup yields CDR1 SQVTM and CDR2 ANQGSEA. The CDR3 has 14 residues. CDR3 in amino acids: CSVPRVAGLHTQYF. The CDR3 DNA is TGCAGCGTCCCCAGGGTGGCAGGGCTACATACGCAGTATTTT.

The genes are TRBV4-1 and TRBJ2-1, with D possibly TRBD2 on 5 matching bases. The germline CDR1 and CDR2 sequences are MGHRA and YSYEKL. The CDR3 runs to 14 residues. V was cut by 1 base and J by 8 bases, with 12 bases left in between. CDR3 DNA sequence: TGCGCCAGCAGCCAAGGGGTAAAGAGGGATGAGCAGTTCTTC. Protein product: CASSQGVKRDEQFF.

The chain joins TRBV6-5 to TRBJ1-2; the D gene is possibly TRBD1 (6 bases). The CDR3 consists of 15 residues. Looked up from germline, CDR1 is MNHEY and CDR2 is SVGAGI. V was cut by 4 bases and J by 8 bases, with 20 bases left in between. For the CDR3, the DNA is TGTGCCAGCAGTTCCCCCATGGACAGAAAGATCGGCTACACCTTC. Its translation: CASSSPMDRKIGYTF.

This chain uses TRBV11-1 with TRBJ1-1, with 8 bases that match TRBD1. V was pared by 3 bases and J by 4 bases, with 7 bases of the junction left unmatched. The CDR3 extends over 15 amino acids. The germline CDR1 and CDR2 sequences are SGHAT and FQDESV (reference sequence). The CDR3 bases are TGTGCCAGCAGCTTGGGGAGTACAGGGGGCACTGAAGCTTTCTTT. Translated, it gives CASSLGSTGGTEAFF. Looking up the rest from reference TRBV11-1 and TRBJ1-1 gives the full variable domain: EAEVAQSPRYKITEKSQAVAFWCDPISGHATLYWYRQILGQGPELLVQFQDESVVDDSQLPKDRFSAERLKGVDSTLKIQPAELGDSAMYLCASSLGSTGGTEAFFGQGTRLTVV.

The chain combines TRBV6-1 with TRBJ1-2; TRBD1 agrees at 7 bases. V shed 3 bases and J 5 bases; nucleotides not matched to a gene: 3. The CDR3 has 13 residues. Germline loops: CDR1 MNHNS, CDR2 SASEGT. The DNA of the CDR3 is TGTGCCAGCAGTGATACGACAGGGTATGGCTACACCTTC. Protein sequence: CASSDTTGYGYTF.

A few counts support this clone. The chain links TRBV10-3 to TRBJ1-1; D not certain. The germline V gene encodes CDR1 ENHRY and CDR2 SYGVKD. The germline V and J ends were trimmed by 1 base and 0 bases, with 12 bases remaining between them. CDR3 length: 16 residues. CDR3 sequence (DNA): TGTGCCATCAGTGAGTGGGAGAGAATGATGAACACTGAAGCTTTCTTT. As protein: CAISEWERMMNTEAFF.

The CDR3 loop is CATSDPGVYGYTF. CDR3 in DNA: TGTGCCACCAGTGATCCCGGGGTCTATGGCTACACCTTC. The rearrangement joins TRBV24-1 to TRBJ1-2, with D unclear. The CDR3 has 13 amino acids. The germline V and J ends were trimmed by 3 bases and 4 bases, with 8 bases remaining between them. Germline V gene sequence: CDR1 KGHDR, CDR2 SFDVKD.